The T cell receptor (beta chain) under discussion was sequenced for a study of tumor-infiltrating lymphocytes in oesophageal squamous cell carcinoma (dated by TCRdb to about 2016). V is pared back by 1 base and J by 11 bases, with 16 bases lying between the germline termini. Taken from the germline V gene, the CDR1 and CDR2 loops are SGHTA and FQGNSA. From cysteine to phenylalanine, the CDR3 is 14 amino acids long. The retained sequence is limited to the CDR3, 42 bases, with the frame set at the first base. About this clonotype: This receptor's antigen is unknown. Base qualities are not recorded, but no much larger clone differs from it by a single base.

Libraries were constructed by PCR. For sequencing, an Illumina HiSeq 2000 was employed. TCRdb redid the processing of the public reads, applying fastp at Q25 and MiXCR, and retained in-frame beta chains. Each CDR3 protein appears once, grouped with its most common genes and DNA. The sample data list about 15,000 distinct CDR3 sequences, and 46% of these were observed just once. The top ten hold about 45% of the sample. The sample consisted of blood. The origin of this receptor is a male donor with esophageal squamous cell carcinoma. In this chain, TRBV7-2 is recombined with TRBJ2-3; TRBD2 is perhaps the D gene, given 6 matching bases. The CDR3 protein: CASSLEPGGEEQYF. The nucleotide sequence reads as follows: TGTGCCAGCAGCTTAGAACCAGGTGGGGAGGAGCAGTATTTT.